The 14 T cell receptor beta chains reported below all come from one sample, sequenced in a study of spatial heterogeneity in lung cancer. TCRdb processed the 5' RACE reads anew with MiXCR; each CDR3 protein has one entry. The table lists about 50,000 distinct CDR3 sequences, 7.4% of them singletons. Sample time point: blood at routine non-recurrence follow-up after resection. TCRs were sequenced from unsorted whole RNA of tumor, nontumor lung or PBMC. This sample comprised PBMCs, obtained at follow-up. Receptors originate from a female donor with early-stage non-small cell lung cancer.

This clonotype was seen at least ten times. The gene calls are TRBV12-3 or TRBV12-4 and TRBJ2-3; D unresolved. Trimming cost V 6 bases and J 5 bases, with 9 bases left between them. CDR3 size: 12 residues. This CDR3 reads CASSQPGDTQYF. CDR3 bases: TGTGCCAGCAGCCAACCCGGAGATACGCAGTATTTT.

Only a few counts were recorded for this clonotype. The V and J genes are TRBV6-5 and TRBJ1-1; D may be TRBD1 (5 bases). In germline, CDR1 is MNHEY, CDR2 SVGAGI. V lost 0 bases and J 10 bases, leaving 15 bases between the germline ends. The length of the CDR3 is 14 residues. DNA of the CDR3: TGTGCCAGCAGTTACTCGGGGCAGTCCACGGGAGCTTTCTTT. This encodes CASSYSGQSTGAFF.

In this sample, this clonotype turned up many times. The rearrangement links TRBV6-4 to TRBJ2-1, with 11 bases identical to TRBD2. After removal of 5 bases from V and 8 bases from J, the junction contained 11 bases not matched to a gene. The length of the CDR3 is 16 residues. Looked up from germline, CDR1 is MRHNA and CDR2 is SNTAGT. CDR3 bases: TGTGCCAGCAGTTCTAGCGGGGGGACCACGAGGGATGAGCAGTTCTTC. Its protein product is CASSSSGGTTRDEQFF.

This clonotype has a handful of counts. V gene TRBV7-9 combines with J gene TRBJ1-5, with D hard to call. The germline V gene encodes CDR1 SEHNR and CDR2 FQNEAQ (reference sequence). The CDR3 totals 15 residues. The germline V and J ends were trimmed by 1 base and 0 bases, with 7 bases remaining between them. The DNA for the CDR3 is TGTGCCAGCAGCTTAGGCGGCCATAGCAATCAGCCCCAGCATTTT. Protein product: CASSLGGHSNQPQHF.

Remarks on this clonotype: With a much larger clone just one base away, this may be a read error. This chain uses TRBV6-2 or TRBV6-3 with TRBJ2-5, with TRBD1 identical over 9 bases. The CDR3 extends over 16 amino acids. Germline values: CDR1 MNHEY, CDR2 SVGEGT. CDR3 protein: CASSRTTGGFRETQHF. Written as DNA, the CDR3 is TGTGCCAGCAGCCGCACTACAGGGGGCTTTCGCGAGACCCAGCACTTC.

This clonotype was counted ten times or more. The V call is TRBV7-9, the J call TRBJ1-4; unclear D gene. V was shortened by 7 bases and J by 7 bases, with 16 bases between the two germline ends. CDR3 length equals 14 residues. Germline CDR1 is SEHNR and CDR2 is FQNEAQ (reference sequence). In DNA form, the CDR3 reads TGTGCCAGCACCCTCGATTTAATGGGTGAAAAACTGTTTTTT. It yields the protein CASTLDLMGEKLFF.

This clonotype was picked up many times. The CDR3 reads CSARDWDRGERQPQHF. The CDR3 DNA reads as TGCAGTGCTAGAGACTGGGACAGGGGGGAGAGACAGCCCCAGCATTTT. The V call is TRBV20-1, the J call TRBJ1-5; 11 bases are shared with TRBD1. Germline V CDR1 and CDR2: DFQATT, SNEGSKA (reference sequence). This CDR3 contains 16 residues. V gave up 0 bases and J gave up 7 bases; unmatched junction bases: 8.

This clonotype was seen more than once but under ten times. This chain uses TRBV5-1 with TRBJ2-3; tentatively, D is TRBD2 (6 bases). CDR3 size: 14 residues. CDR1 and CDR2 from the germline V gene are SGHRS and YFSETQ. Trimming pared 2 bases from V and 4 bases from J, leaving 11 bases between. This CDR3 is CASSLGGRPDTQYF. Here the CDR3 DNA reads TGCGCCAGCAGCTTAGGAGGGCGCCCAGATACGCAGTATTTT. The full variable domain, in which reference TRBV5-1 and TRBJ2-3 provide the parts outside the CDR3, is KAGVTQTPRYLIKTRGQQVTLSCSPISGHRSVSWYQQTPGQGLQFLFEYFSETQRNKGNFPGRFSGRQFSNSRSEMNVSTLELGDSALYLCASSLGGRPDTQYFGPGTRLTVL.

V usage is TRBV3-1 and J usage is TRBJ1-3; D ambiguous. Per germline, CDR1 LGHDT and CDR2 YNNKEL (reference sequence). This CDR3 has 14 residues. The V end was cut by 4 bases, the J end by 5 bases, with 12 bases between. DNA of the CDR3: TGTGCCAGCAGCCTGTCGTACCTCCGAAACACCATATATTTT. Encoded protein: CASSLSYLRNTIYF.

The J gene is TRBJ2-1, the V gene TRBV27; no clear D. Germline CDR1 is MNHEY and CDR2 is SMNVEV (reference sequence). The V gene lost 7 bases and the J gene lost 2 bases, with 9 bases spanning the gap. The CDR3 spans 13 residues. CDR3 sequence reads: CASKNSPYNEQFF. Written as DNA, the CDR3 is TGTGCCAGCAAAAACAGCCCCTACAATGAGCAGTTCTTC.

This chain uses TRBV6-2 or TRBV6-3 with TRBJ1-1, with D tentatively TRBD1 (5 bases). In germline, CDR1 is MNHEY, CDR2 SVGEGT. The V end was cut by 5 bases, the J end by 5 bases, with 18 bases between. CDR3 length: 15 amino acids. The CDR3 region is CASSPATGPGTEAFF. The CDR3 DNA follows: TGTGCCAGCAGTCCGGCTACAGGCCCGGGGACTGAAGCTTTCTTT.

This clonotype has a count of ten or more. This chain links TRBV6-2 or TRBV6-3 with TRBJ1-1, with 8 bases matching TRBD1. J lost 0 bases, V lost 4 bases, and 4 bases had no gene match. CDR1 is MNHEY and CDR2 is SVGEGT in the germline V gene. The CDR3 runs to 15 residues. The CDR3 sequence is CASSSGQGMNTEAFF. CDR3 DNA: TGTGCCAGCAGTTCCGGACAGGGAATGAACACTGAAGCTTTCTTT.

The rearrangement uses TRBV11-3 and TRBJ2-2; the D is unclear. V lost 1 base, J lost 8 bases, and 20 bases lay in between. Germline loops: CDR1 SGHNT, CDR2 YENEEA. The CDR3 consists of 17 residues. As DNA, the CDR3 is TGTGCCAGCAGCTTAGTAATCCCTAGTAGTTCTACAGGGGAGCTGTTTTTT. Protein sequence: CASSLVIPSSSTGELFF.

This rearrangement joins TRBV11-2 to TRBJ1-2, with D unclear. Germline CDR1 reads SGHAT; CDR2 reads FQNNGV. This CDR3 comprises 15 residues. The ends were cut back, 5 bases at V and 8 bases at J, with 21 bases in the middle. CDR3 sequence: CASSPRTQAQGGYTF. For the CDR3, the DNA is TGTGCCAGCAGCCCAAGGACCCAAGCACAAGGGGGCTACACCTTC.